The clone carrying this T cell receptor (beta chain) occurred many times. The antigen is undetermined. RNA transcripts yielded amplified TCR beta CDR3 regions. Second-round multiplex PCR came after a first-round RT-PCR that employed HTBI primers. TCRdb independently ran MiXCR on the multiplex PCR reads; one entry per CDR3 protein. The table lists hundreds of thousands of distinct CDR3 sequences, under 25% of them singletons. This entry belongs to a study of Graves' ophthalmopathy and Graves' hyperthyroidism. General study results and limits: Researchers report that a 13-signature model separated ophthalmopathy from stable hyperthyroidism, posting around 86% sensitivity and roughly 83% specificity. Ophthalmopathy progression prediction by the model yielded a sensitivity of 55% to 71% and a specificity of nearly 75%.

Patients were diagnosed from clinical symptoms, serum thyroxine, TRAb, thyroid ultrasound and orbital computed tomography. Out of around 10 ml of fresh peripheral blood, PBMCs were obtained. The CDR3 is 15 amino acids. The germline V and J ends were trimmed by 6 bases and 3 bases, with 15 bases remaining between them. The TCR was taken from a woman under 30 with stable Graves' hyperthyroidism. V usage is TRBV12-3 or TRBV12-4 and J usage is TRBJ1-5; weak D call: TRBD1 (6 bases). Source material: peripheral blood. The CDR3 here is CASSPNRQVNQPQHF. The CDR3 DNA is TGTGCCAGCAGCCCCAACCGACAGGTCAATCAGCCCCAGCATTTT.